A single sample is the source of the 32 T cell receptor beta chains below, sequenced in a study of identical twins. TCRdb fed the 5' RACE reads into MiXCR, producing one record per CDR3 protein. The sample lists approximately 670,000 distinct CDR3 sequences; approximately 6.1% were seen once. The specimen was naive T cells sorted from blood. These receptors came from a man between 18 and 35 years old in good health.

This clonotype appeared many times. The V gene is TRBV12-3 or TRBV12-4, the J gene TRBJ1-4; D possibly corresponds to TRBD1 (6 bases). V was clipped by 6 bases and J by 8 bases, with 16 bases between them. The length of the CDR3 is 14 residues. CDR3 DNA: TGTGCCAGCAGACAAACAGGGACCTTAGAAAAACTGTTTTTT. Amino acid sequence: CASRQTGTLEKLFF.

This clonotype was recorded many times. The CDR3 region is CSAPGETDTQYF. CDR3 bases: TGCAGTGCCCCGGGGGAGACAGATACGCAGTATTTT. The chain couples TRBV20-1 to TRBJ2-3; TRBD2 is a possible D gene (6 bases). Germline CDR1 DFQATT, CDR2 SNEGSKA (reference sequence). The CDR3 is 12 amino acids. V was shortened by 6 bases and J by 3 bases, with 10 bases between the two germline ends.

Many counts were recorded for this clonotype. The chain uses TRBV27 and TRBJ1-6; unclear D gene. Germline loops: CDR1 MNHEY, CDR2 SMNVEV (reference sequence). This CDR3 has 13 residues. With 5 bases removed from V and 8 bases from J, the gap between germline ends came to 10 bases. The CDR3 region has the DNA TGTGCCAGCAGTCCTTCGGGGTATTCACCCCTCCACTTT. It encodes CASSPSGYSPLHF.

This clonotype was counted ten times or more. The chain is built from TRBV7-2 and TRBJ1-6; 8 nucleotides match TRBD1. The CDR3 loop spans 15 amino acids. Germline V gene data show CDR1 as SGHTA and CDR2 as FQGNSA. J gave up 7 bases and V 5 bases, and 7 bases lay outside the gene matches. This CDR3 reads CASSRWTGSNSPLHF. CDR3 in DNA: TGTGCCAGCAGCCGCTGGACAGGGTCCAATTCACCCCTCCACTTT.

In its sample, this clonotype was seen many times. The chain employs TRBV27 and TRBJ2-3, with D uncertain. Trimming pared 6 bases from V and 0 bases from J, leaving 7 bases between. The V gene's germline CDR1 is MNHEY and CDR2 SMNVEV (reference sequence). This CDR3 region has 13 residues. CDR3 nucleotides: TGTGCCAGCAGACCCGGAAGCACAGATACGCAGTATTTT. The encoded protein is CASRPGSTDTQYF.

The table lists this clonotype with many counts. The genes are TRBV4-1 and TRBJ2-3; D remains ambiguous. The germline V gene has CDR1 MGHRA and CDR2 YSYEKL. Trimming stripped 0 bases from V and 2 bases from J, with 6 bases between. CDR3 size: 14 residues. The CDR3 sequence: CASSQEGFTDTQYF. CDR3 nucleotides: TGCGCCAGCAGCCAAGAAGGATTCACAGATACGCAGTATTTT.

This clonotype has a count of ten or more. The chain couples TRBV12-3 or TRBV12-4 to TRBJ2-5; 11 bases are a match to TRBD2. This CDR3 has 14 residues. The V gene end was trimmed by 6 bases and the J gene end by 4 bases; junction bases not matched to a gene: 4. As DNA, the CDR3 is TGTGCCAGCAGACTAGCGGGAGTTAGAGAGACCCAGTACTTC. The encoded protein is CASRLAGVRETQYF.

In its sample, this clonotype was seen a few times. The rearrangement uses TRBV7-9 and TRBJ1-2; 8 bases map to TRBD1. Germline loops: CDR1 SEHNR, CDR2 FQNEAQ (reference sequence). The CDR3 consists of 13 residues. V gave up 6 bases and J gave up 6 bases; unmatched junction bases: 6. The CDR3 reads CASRIGQGHGYTF. Written as DNA, the CDR3 is TGTGCCAGCAGGATAGGACAGGGACATGGCTACACCTTC.

The chain uses TRBV3-1 and TRBJ2-7; D is possibly TRBD2 (6 bases). Looked up from germline, CDR1 is LGHDT and CDR2 is YNNKEL (reference sequence). With 0 bases removed from V and 6 bases from J, the gap between germline ends came to 18 bases. CDR3 length: 16 residues. The CDR3 bases are TGTGCCAGCAGCCAAGATTGGGAGGTTGGAGGGGCCGAGCAGTACTTC. Encoded protein: CASSQDWEVGGAEQYF.

The chain uses TRBV6-5 and TRBJ1-2; unclear D gene. Trimming left V 6 bases short and J 3 bases short, with 8 bases between. Germline CDR1 MNHEY, CDR2 SVGAGI. This CDR3 region has 12 residues. CDR3 sequence: CASSRRDYGYTF. The CDR3 DNA reads TGTGCCAGCAGCAGACGGGACTATGGCTACACCTTC.

Many counts were recorded for this clonotype. This chain joins TRBV12-5 and TRBJ2-1; D perhaps matches TRBD2 (6 bases). Per germline, CDR1 LGHNT and CDR2 FRNRAP. Trimming took off 6 bases at V and 9 bases at J, with 12 bases between the two ends. The length of the CDR3 is 12 residues. CDR3 DNA sequence: TGTGCTAGTGGGCCCCTCGGGGGTGAGCAGTTCTTC. Its translation: CASGPLGGEQFF.

Many counts were recorded for this clonotype. V gene TRBV12-3 or TRBV12-4 combines with J gene TRBJ1-5, with a possible D match to TRBD1 (5 bases). Trimming stripped 3 bases from V and 7 bases from J, with 13 bases between. The CDR3 covers 14 residues. The CDR3 DNA reads TGTGCCAGCAGTTTGGGTCGGGGGGAGCAGCCCCAGCATTTT. It translates to CASSLGRGEQPQHF.

This clonotype was counted ten times or more. The V call is TRBV11-2, the J call TRBJ2-1; the D gene is possibly TRBD1 (6 bases). The germline V gene has CDR1 SGHAT and CDR2 FQNNGV. V was trimmed by 3 bases and J by 8 bases, leaving 11 bases between them. The CDR3 has 13 residues. Here the CDR3 DNA reads TGTGCCAGCAGCTTCAGACAGGACCATGAGCAGTTCTTC. Translation: CASSFRQDHEQFF.

This clonotype was observed many times. The chain joins TRBV29-1 to TRBJ1-4; unclear D gene. The CDR3 has 13 residues. V lost 8 bases, J lost 0 bases, and 10 bases lay in between. Germline CDR1 is SQVTM and CDR2 is ANQGSEA. The CDR3 DNA follows: TGCAGCACGGACGACGCAACTAATGAAAAACTGTTTTTT. It codes for CSTDDATNEKLFF.

This clonotype was picked up many times. The chain employs TRBV5-1 and TRBJ2-2; D not certain. The CDR3 length is 12 residues. CDR1 and CDR2 (germline): SGHRS, YFSETQ. V dropped 5 bases and J dropped 6 bases, with 8 bases sitting between them. The CDR3 DNA reads as TGCGCCAGCAGGGTCGACTCCGGGGAGCTGTTTTTT. This translates into CASRVDSGELFF.

As regards this clonotype: One base away lies a much larger clone, so this may be a sequencing read error. The conserved phenylalanine or tryptophan normally closing the CDR3 is absent here, so this likely arose from a read error. The rearrangement links TRBV5-1 to TRBJ2-1; 11 nucleotides match TRBD2. Germline assignment: CDR1 SGHRS and CDR2 YFSETQ. V lost 5 bases and J lost 8; bases outside the gene matches: 0. The length of the CDR3 is 12 residues. The CDR3 reads CASRLAGDEQFS. The CDR3 DNA is TGCGCCAGCAGACTAGCGGGAGATGAGCAGTTCTCC.

Many counts were recorded for this clonotype. V is TRBV15 and J is TRBJ2-2; a possible D gene is TRBD1 (5 bases). Trimming cost V 6 bases and J 2 bases, with 16 bases left between them. The CDR3 runs 16 residues. Germline V gives CDR1 LNHNV, CDR2 YYDKDF (reference sequence). CDR3 nucleotide sequence: TGTGCCACCAGGGCAGGGTGGCCAGTAAACACCGGGGAGCTGTTTTTT. Its protein is CATRAGWPVNTGELFF.

Ten or more counts support this clonotype. This chain's CDR3 is CASSRPPSDTQYF. The CDR3 DNA reads as TGCGCCAGCAGCCGTCCTCCTTCAGATACGCAGTATTTT. The chain has TRBV5-1 and TRBJ2-3; the D is unclear. V dropped 4 bases and J dropped 4 bases, with 10 bases sitting between them. The CDR3 contains 13 residues. The germline gives CDR1 SGHRS, CDR2 YFSETQ.

Only one count was recorded for this clonotype. The gene calls are TRBV4-2 and TRBJ2-7; a weak D match, TRBD1 (6 bases). CDR1 is LGHNA and CDR2 is YNFKEQ in the germline V gene. The germline V and J ends were trimmed by 1 base and 6 bases, with 10 bases remaining between them. CDR3 length equals 13 residues. DNA of the CDR3: TGTGCCAGCAGCCAAGGACAGGCGGGCGAGCAGTACTTC. Protein: CASSQGQAGEQYF.

This clonotype was seen only a few times. The chain has TRBV12-3 or TRBV12-4 and TRBJ2-7; D might be TRBD1 or TRBD2, each matching 5 bases. V was clipped by 5 bases and J by 5 bases, with 16 bases between them. This CDR3 spans 14 amino acids. The CDR3 here is CASSLGPGTHEQYV. CDR3 in DNA: TGTGCCAGCAGTCTCGGGCCAGGGACCCACGAGCAGTACGTC.

This clonotype was observed at least ten times. V is TRBV5-1 and J is TRBJ1-1; a possible D gene is TRBD1 (6 bases). The germline V gene has CDR1 SGHRS and CDR2 YFSETQ. The V end was cut by 4 bases, the J end by 0 bases, with 10 bases between. The CDR3 has 14 residues. The CDR3 protein is CASSATGMNTEAFF. The CDR3 DNA follows: TGCGCCAGCAGCGCGACAGGCATGAACACTGAAGCTTTCTTT.

This clonotype appeared a few times. V is TRBV3-1 and J is TRBJ2-7; TRBD1 matches 8 bases. This CDR3 comprises 15 residues. Germline loops: CDR1 LGHDT, CDR2 YNNKEL (reference sequence). The V gene end was trimmed by 4 bases and the J gene end by 1 base; junction bases not matched to a gene: 6. CDR3 protein: CASSPDRGQSYEQYF. The CDR3 nucleotides are TGTGCCAGCAGCCCCGACAGGGGACAATCCTACGAGCAGTACTTC.

The chain combines TRBV12-3 or TRBV12-4 with TRBJ2-1; possibly TRBD2 for D (6 bases). CDR3 length equals 12 residues. V dropped 5 bases and J dropped 8 bases, with 10 bases sitting between them. The CDR3 protein is CASSRLDYEQFF. CDR3 in DNA: TGTGCCAGCAGTCGACTAGACTATGAGCAGTTCTTC.

This clonotype occurred a few times. V usage is TRBV5-1 and J usage is TRBJ2-6, with D perhaps TRBD1 (6 bases). V lost 3 bases to trimming and J lost 11 bases, with 15 bases between them. Looked up from germline, CDR1 is SGHRS and CDR2 is YFSETQ. The CDR3 loop spans 14 amino acids. The DNA of the CDR3 is TGCGCCAGCAGCTCGGGACAATCCCCTTACGTCCTGACTTTC. Protein sequence: CASSSGQSPYVLTF.

The chain joins TRBV7-2 to TRBJ2-7; the match to TRBD1 covers 8 bases. The germline V gene encodes CDR1 SGHTA and CDR2 FQGNSA. CDR3 length equals 15 residues. The trim removed 5 bases at V and 5 bases at J, leaving 11 bases unmatched. The CDR3 coding sequence is TGTGCCAGCAGCGCGACCCGGGACAGGTCCGACGAGCAGTACTTC. This sequence encodes CASSATRDRSDEQYF.

In its sample, this clonotype was seen a few times. This chain connects TRBV5-1 to TRBJ1-2; TRBD1 is a possible D gene (6 bases). This CDR3 is built from 15 residues. Germline lookup yields CDR1 SGHRS and CDR2 YFSETQ. V was clipped by 2 bases and J by 2 bases, with 13 bases between them. The CDR3 region has the DNA TGCGCCAGCAGCTTAGGAAGCGGACAGAACTATGGCTACACCTTC. It yields the protein CASSLGSGQNYGYTF. The whole variable domain, filled in from reference TRBV5-1 and TRBJ1-2, reads KAGVTQTPRYLIKTRGQQVTLSCSPISGHRSVSWYQQTPGQGLQFLFEYFSETQRNKGNFPGRFSGRQFSNSRSEMNVSTLELGDSALYLCASSLGSGQNYGYTFGSGTRLTVV.

J is TRBJ1-2 and V is TRBV3-1, with D possibly being TRBD1 (6 bases). Germline loops: CDR1 LGHDT, CDR2 YNNKEL (reference sequence). Trimming took 4 bases from V and 0 from J, leaving 9 bases between them. This CDR3 has 14 residues. The CDR3 nucleotides read TGTGCCAGCAGCCTTCGGACAGCTAACTATGGCTACACCTTC. It yields the protein CASSLRTANYGYTF. Looking up the rest from reference TRBV3-1 and TRBJ1-2 gives the full variable domain: DTAVSQTPKYLVTQMGNDKSIKCEQNLGHDTMYWYKQDSKKFLKIMFSYNNKELIINETVPNRFSPKSPDKAHLNLHINSLELGDSAVYFCASSLRTANYGYTFGSGTRLTVV.

This clonotype showed up many times. The chain carries TRBV9 and TRBJ2-3, with a possible D match to TRBD2 (6 bases). Looked up from germline, CDR1 is SGDLS and CDR2 is YYNGEE. The CDR3 runs to 16 residues. Between the trimmed V and J ends, which lost 0 bases and 2 bases, there was a span of 13 bases. The CDR3 coding sequence is TGTGCCAGCAGCGTAGGGGCTAGCGACCACACAGATACGCAGTATTTT. As protein: CASSVGASDHTDTQYF.

The table lists this clonotype with a few counts. V gene TRBV11-1 combines with J gene TRBJ2-3; 8 bases align to TRBD2. Germline V CDR1 and CDR2: SGHAT, FQDESV (reference sequence). Trimming at V came to 0 bases and at J to 2 bases, leaving 10 bases not matched to a gene. The CDR3 totals 18 residues. The CDR3 DNA follows: TGTGCCAGCAGCTTAGCCGCCGGGGCGGGAGGCCCCACAGATACGCAGTATTTT. As protein: CASSLAAGAGGPTDTQYF.

This clonotype came up many times. This sequence joins TRBV5-1 and TRBJ2-1; 15 bases line up with TRBD2. Trimming cost V 4 bases and J 8 bases; bases outside gene matches: 4. Germline V gene data show CDR1 as SGHRS and CDR2 as YFSETQ. The CDR3 has 15 residues. The CDR3 region is CASSPGLAGGDEQFF. The DNA for the CDR3 is TGCGCCAGCAGCCCGGGACTAGCGGGAGGTGATGAGCAGTTCTTC.

In its sample, this clonotype was seen a few times. The rearrangement uses TRBV2 and TRBJ2-5; D is uncertain. V lost 7 bases and J lost 1, with 7 bases in between. CDR1 is SNHLY and CDR2 is FYNNEI in the germline V gene. The CDR3 extends over 12 amino acids. The DNA of the CDR3 is TGTGCCAGCAAGGACCCCCAAGAGACCCAGTACTTC. Translation: CASKDPQETQYF. Together with reference TRBV2 and TRBJ2-5, the CDR3 gives the full variable domain: EPEVTQTPSHQVTQMGQEVILRCVPISNHLYFYWYRQILGQKVEFLVSFYNNEISEKSEIFDDQFSVERPDGSNFTLKIRSTKLEDSAMYFCASKDPQETQYFGPGTRLLVL.

There are a few counts of this clonotype. The CDR3 nucleotides read TGTGCCAGCAGTTTTATAGCGGGAGAGGACGTAGAGACCCAGTACTTC. As protein: CASSFIAGEDVETQYF. The gene calls are TRBV12-3 or TRBV12-4 and TRBJ2-5; 9 nucleotides agree with TRBD2. J lost 4 bases, V lost 3 bases, and 9 bases had no gene match. The CDR3 extends over 16 amino acids.